The 8 T cell receptor beta chains listed next were all sequenced from one sample in a study of Ad26.COV2.S vaccination and SARS-CoV-2 variants. Regarding treatment: roughly 19 received Ad26.COV2.S at low or high dose, single or two shots; roughly 5 received placebo; per-sample allocation not given. Day 63 after the first vaccine or placebo injection was the time point for sampling. The data were produced by immunoSEQ multiplex PCR, yet TCRdb's version contains in-frame clones alone and is incomplete. The table records about 480,000 clones, around 88% of them present only once. The input for sequencing was peripheral blood, taken in a trial of Ad26.COV2.S vaccine versus placebo. The receptors were gathered from a person between 18 and 60 years old who received the Ad26.COV2.S COVID-19 vaccine or a placebo.

The rearrangement links TRBV11-3 to TRBJ1-1, with no clear D. The V end was cut by 5 bases, the J end by 1 base, with 8 bases between. In germline, CDR1 is SGHNT, CDR2 YENEEA. The CDR3 is made up of 13 amino acids. In DNA form, the CDR3 reads TGTGCCAGCAGCCTTAAGGCGAACACTGAAGCTTTCTTT. It codes for CASSLKANTEAFF.

This rearrangement joins TRBV14 to TRBJ2-3; 7 bases map to TRBD2. V shed 4 bases and J 2 bases; nucleotides not matched to a gene: 12. This CDR3 comprises 17 residues. The germline V gene has CDR1 SGHDN and CDR2 FVKESK. Written as DNA, the CDR3 is TGTGCCAGCAGCCCGCGTATTCTGCAGCGGGACACAGATACGCAGTATTTT. Protein sequence: CASSPRILQRDTDTQYF.

The chain has TRBV9 and TRBJ2-5, with 9 bases that match TRBD2. CDR1 and CDR2 (germline): SGDLS, YYNGEE. The CDR3 totals 15 residues. The V and J ends lost 0 bases and 2 bases, in that order; junction bases with no gene match: 2. The CDR3 loop is CASSVETSGQETQYF. As DNA, the CDR3 is TGTGCCAGCAGCGTAGAAACTAGCGGGCAAGAGACCCAGTACTTC.

The chain employs TRBV9 and TRBJ1-1; the D is unclear. CDR1 is SGDLS and CDR2 is YYNGEE in the germline V gene. The length of the CDR3 is 13 residues. V lost 2 bases, J lost 5 bases, and 10 bases lay in between. Here the CDR3 reads CASSVAGRTEAFF. CDR3 nucleotide sequence: TGTGCCAGCAGCGTGGCTGGGCGGACTGAAGCTTTCTTT.

This clone was observed a single time. The rearrangement links TRBV21-1 to TRBJ2-7. TRBV21-1 is labeled a pseudogene. CDR3 length: 14 residues. CDR3 in DNA: TGTGCCAGCAGCAAGTGGGGGAGTTCCTACGAGCAGTACTTC. Translating gives CASSKWGSSYEQYF.

The chain couples TRBV28 to TRBJ2-2; TRBD2 aligns across 9 bases. This CDR3 has 15 residues. Germline V gives CDR1 MDHEN, CDR2 SYDVKM. V gave up 6 bases and J gave up 5 bases; unmatched junction bases: 7. The CDR3 sequence: CASRFSGSGTGELFF. The CDR3 nucleotides read TGTGCCAGCAGATTTAGCGGGAGTGGAACCGGGGAGCTGTTTTTT.

This clone has just one count. The chain recombines TRBV28 with TRBJ1-5; 10 nucleotides agree with TRBD1. The J segment lost 6 bases and the V segment lost 7 bases, leaving 12 bases of the junction unmatched. The CDR3 has 16 amino acids. CDR1 and CDR2 from the germline V gene are MDHEN and SYDVKM. CDR3 sequence: CASTTIGTGVSQPQHF. CDR3 coding DNA: TGTGCCAGCACCACAATAGGGACAGGGGTCTCTCAGCCCCAGCATTTT. The variable domain in full, completed from reference TRBV28 and TRBJ1-5, reads DVKVTQSSRYLVKRTGEKVFLECVQDMDHENMFWYRQDPGLGLRLIYFSYDVKMKEKGDIPEGYSVSREKKERFSLILESASTNQTSMYLCASTTIGTGVSQPQHFGDGTRLSIL.

The chain combines TRBV3-1 (or the pseudogene TRBV3-2) with TRBJ2-2, with 9 nucleotides matching TRBD1. The CDR3 has 15 residues. Per the germline V gene, CDR1 is LGHDT and CDR2 is YNNKEL (reference sequence). The J segment lost 6 bases and the V segment lost 4 bases, leaving 6 bases of the junction unmatched. The DNA for the CDR3 is TGTGCCAGCAGCCGTCCCGGGACAGGGTCCGGGGAGCTGTTTTTT. Amino acid sequence: CASSRPGTGSGELFF.